Listed here are 21 T cell receptor beta chains from one sample, sequenced in a study of tumor-infiltrating lymphocytes in primary liver carcinoma. Total RNA amounting to around 540 ng was the source from which TCR beta cDNA was made with a constant-region primer. Three-round nested multiplex PCR performed with slightly modified ARM-PCR produced the TCR beta libraries. In the first two PCR rounds, TRBV1-TRBV30 forward primers were paired with a C-beta reverse primer, and each round lasted roughly 9 cycles. Via MiXCR, TCRdb re-called the multiplex PCR reads, giving one row per CDR3 protein. The table has some 190,000 distinct CDR3 sequences, roughly three fifths seen once; the top ten hold about 72%. Germline DNA was also extracted, and blood RNA derived from unsorted whole blood. The sequenced material came from peripheral blood. These receptors came from a man aged 35 to 55 with primary liver carcinoma and hepatitis B virus infection.

Concerning this clonotype: This may be a read error, as it is one base from a much larger clone. The DNA for the CDR3 is TGTGCCAGCAGTTACGCGGGGGACTCCCACTACGAGCAGTACTTC. Translated, it gives CASSYAGDSHYEQYF. V and J are TRBV6-5 and TRBJ2-7, with 7 bases that match TRBD2. The CDR3 totals 15 residues. Germline values: CDR1 MNHEY, CDR2 SVGAGI. J lost 3 bases, V lost 2 bases, and 7 bases had no gene match.

This clonotype was counted ten times or more. The rearrangement joins TRBV29-1 to TRBJ2-4; weak D call: TRBD1 (6 bases). Germline V CDR1 and CDR2: SQVTM, ANQGSEA. This CDR3 spans 16 amino acids. Deletions cut 8 bases from V and 8 bases from J, with 28 bases between. The CDR3 loop is CSPVSAGTPIPDIQYF. Written as DNA, the CDR3 is TGCAGCCCCGTCTCGGCCGGGACACCGATCCCGGACATTCAGTACTTC.

The J gene is TRBJ2-7, the V gene TRBV5-4; D is unclear. Germline V gene sequence: CDR1 SGHNT, CDR2 YYREEE (reference sequence). Trimming removed 2 bases from V and 2 bases from J, with 11 bases in between. The CDR3 extends over 14 amino acids. In DNA form, the CDR3 reads TGTGCCAGCAGCTTCAGTGGAAAACCCTACGAGCAGTACTTC. Translated, it gives CASSFSGKPYEQYF.

This clonotype was counted at least ten times. The CDR3 loop is CASSQRLAGGDNEQFF. CDR3 nucleotide sequence: TGCGCCAGCAGCCAACGACTAGCGGGGGGTGACAATGAGCAGTTCTTC. The J gene is TRBJ2-1, the V gene TRBV4-1, with 13 bases that match TRBD2. Germline V gives CDR1 MGHRA, CDR2 YSYEKL. CDR3 length equals 16 residues. The V segment lost 2 bases and the J segment 5 bases; nucleotides outside the gene matches: 3.

The rearrangement uses TRBV7-9 and TRBJ1-5, with D maybe TRBD1 (6 bases). The CDR3 is 12 residues long. Germline V lookup: CDR1 SEHNR, CDR2 FQNEAQ (reference sequence). Trimming cost V 4 bases and J 8 bases, with 9 bases left between them. This CDR3 reads CASSSGVEPQHF. In DNA, the CDR3 is TGTGCCAGCAGCTCAGGGGTGGAGCCCCAGCATTTT.

For this clonotype: This may come from a read error, since a much larger clone is one base off. The chain employs TRBV11-3 and TRBJ2-7; D remains unclear. The J call is doubtful: the DNA matches TRBJ2-1 better. The germline gives CDR1 SGHNT, CDR2 YENEEA. The CDR3 spans 16 residues. The CDR3 DNA sequence: TGTGCCAGCAGCCCTTACCCCACTGGAAGCTCCTACGAGCAGTTCTTC. As protein: CASSPYPTGSSYEQFF.

The table lists this clonotype with many counts. V usage is TRBV11-3 and J usage is TRBJ2-3, with unresolved D. The CDR3 contains 14 residues. The ends were cut back, 1 base at V and 4 bases at J, with 9 bases in the middle. Per the germline V gene, CDR1 is SGHNT and CDR2 is YENEEA. For the CDR3, the DNA is TGTGCCAGCAGCTTAGTGGGTATTTCAGATACGCAGTATTTT. Its protein product is CASSLVGISDTQYF.

A few counts support this clonotype. DNA for the CDR3: TGTGCCAGCAGGATGACAGGACCAAACACTGAAGCTTTCTTT. Protein: CASRMTGPNTEAFF. J is TRBJ1-1 and V is TRBV6-5, with D possibly TRBD1 on 6 matching bases. The CDR3 spans 14 residues. The V gene lost 6 bases and the J gene lost 2 bases, with 13 bases spanning the gap. Germline V gives CDR1 MNHEY, CDR2 SVGAGI.

As for this clonotype: At one boundary the junction diverges from the germline segment, which might be a read error. V and J are TRBV5-1 and TRBJ2-2; D perhaps matches TRBD1 (5 bases). This CDR3 has 15 residues. The V gene's germline CDR1 is SGHRS and CDR2 YFSETQ. The CDR3 loop reads CATSVGQEHTGELFF. CDR3 nucleotides: TGCGCCACCAGCGTGGGGCAGGAACACACCGGGGAGCTGTTTTTT.

V usage is TRBV12-3 or TRBV12-4 and J usage is TRBJ1-6; D is unclear. This CDR3 spans 12 amino acids. V was clipped by 7 bases and J by 9 bases, with 10 bases between them. CDR3 nucleotide sequence: TGTGCCAGCACCTTCCCTGGTTCACCCCTCCACTTT. It translates to CASTFPGSPLHF.

As concerns this clonotype: With a much larger clone just one base away, this may be a read error. The gene calls are TRBV7-9 and TRBJ2-3; possible D gene TRBD2, 5 bases. V was cut by 3 bases and J by 4 bases, with 11 bases left in between. This CDR3 is 14 amino acids long. Germline CDR1 reads SEHNR; CDR2 reads FQNEAQ (reference sequence). CDR3 DNA: TGTGCCAGCAGCTTGAAGAGGGTGCCAGATACGCAGTATTTT. Amino acid sequence: CASSLKRVPDTQYF.

This rearrangement joins TRBV29-1 to TRBJ1-2; D is perhaps TRBD1 (5 bases). CDR3 length: 15 amino acids. Trimming stripped 6 bases from V and 5 bases from J, with 22 bases between. Germline V gene lookup returns CDR1 SQVTM and CDR2 ANQGSEA. The CDR3 nucleotides read TGCAGCGTCGCATGCCTAGGGGCAAGGGAATATGGCTACACCTTC. Its protein product is CSVACLGAREYGYTF.

For this clonotype: Relative to the germline gene, one junction end is altered; a read error may explain this. The CDR3 sequence is CAISELSGREQPQHF. As DNA, the CDR3 is TGTGCCATCAGTGAACTGTCAGGGAGGGAACAGCCCCAGCATTTT. The chain couples TRBV6-1 to TRBJ1-5, with a possible D match to TRBD1 (5 bases). Germline CDR1 reads MNHNS; CDR2 reads SASEGT. This CDR3 comprises 15 residues.

V is TRBV11-3 and J is TRBJ2-1; weak D call: TRBD2 (6 bases). This CDR3 spans 15 amino acids. The germline CDR1 and CDR2 sequences are SGHNT and YENEEA. Trimming took off 9 bases at V and 8 bases at J, with 23 bases between the two ends. The CDR3 bases are TGTGCCAGGAGCCAGCCCGGGAGAGAAGGCCATGAGCAGTTCTTC. Translation gives CARSQPGREGHEQFF. Using reference TRBV11-3 and TRBJ2-1 for the parts outside the CDR3, the full variable domain is EAGVVQSPRYKIIEKKQPVAFWCNPISGHNTLYWYLQNLGQGPELLIRYENEEAVDDSQLPKDRFSAERLKGVDSTLKIQPAELGDSAVYLCARSQPGREGHEQFFGPGTRLTVL.

J is TRBJ2-7 and V is TRBV4-2, with 7 bases matching TRBD1. Unmatched junction bases numbered 5, after V lost 0 bases and J lost 0 bases. The germline gives CDR1 LGHNA, CDR2 YNFKEQ. The CDR3 loop spans 16 amino acids. The CDR3 DNA reads as TGTGCCAGCAGCCAAGACGGACAGGCCGACTCCTACGAGCAGTACTTC. Its protein is CASSQDGQADSYEQYF.

The chain couples TRBV5-6 to TRBJ2-5; unclear D gene. Germline assignment: CDR1 SGHDT and CDR2 YYEEEE. V dropped 1 base and J dropped 2 bases, with 6 bases sitting between them. The CDR3 loop spans 13 amino acids. The CDR3 DNA sequence: TGTGCCAGCAGCTTGTGGTCTCAAGAGACCCAGTACTTC. Protein: CASSLWSQETQYF.

The chain couples TRBV11-2 to TRBJ1-2; D gene unclear. The CDR3 is 15 residues long. Germline-derived CDR1 and CDR2 are SGHAT and FQNNGV. The V gene lost 10 bases and the J gene lost 7 bases, with 25 bases spanning the gap. The CDR3 region has the DNA TGTGCCAACACCCGCTCCGGCACAGCCAAGCCTGGCTACACCTTC. Its protein product is CANTRSGTAKPGYTF.

As for this clonotype: The junction departs from germline at one end; a sequencing error may be responsible. The V and J genes are TRBV7-8 and TRBJ2-1, with 11 bases fitting TRBD2. CDR1 and CDR2 from the germline V gene are SGHVS and FQNEAQ. CDR3 length: 15 residues. The CDR3: CASSPEAGLADEQSF. CDR3 nucleotide sequence: TGTGCCAGCAGCCCAGAGGCGGGACTAGCGGATGAGCAATCCTTC.

The chain recombines TRBV6-1 with TRBJ2-1; D call uncertain. V was cut by 6 bases and J by 0 bases, with 12 bases left in between. Per germline, CDR1 MNHNS and CDR2 SASEGT. The CDR3 totals 15 residues. CDR3 sequence reads: CASSPGANSYNEQFF. The CDR3 DNA reads TGTGCCAGCAGCCCCGGAGCGAACTCCTACAATGAGCAGTTCTTC.

A word on this clonotype: This clone may be a read error of a much larger clone one base away. The genes are TRBV11-3 and TRBJ2-2; TRBD2 is a possible D gene (5 bases). Looked up from germline, CDR1 is SGHNT and CDR2 is YENEEA. The CDR3 loop spans 13 amino acids. CDR3 DNA: TGTGCCAACAGCCCCGGACTCGGGGGGGAGCTGTTTTTT. It yields the protein CANSPGLGGELFF.

This clonotype appeared once. A read error may produce the germline difference seen at one junction end. The chain employs TRBV4-1 and TRBJ2-1, with 9 nucleotides matching TRBD2. The CDR3 runs to 12 residues. Germline V gene data show CDR1 as MGHRA and CDR2 as YSYEKL. The CDR3 protein is CANSQEGTSKFF. The CDR3 DNA sequence: TGCGCCAACAGCCAAGAAGGGACTAGCAAGTTCTTC.